This passage covers 18 T cell receptor beta chains from one sample sequenced in a study of blood T cell repertoires in COVID-19. Sequenced by immunoSEQ multiplex PCR; TCRdb stores in-frame clones only, minus some. Of about 260,000 clones detected, about 88% appear once; the ten largest clones hold over 4%. Input material: PBMCs or T cells enriched from blood (not recorded which). The receptors were gathered from a man aged 25-45 years with acute COVID-19.

This clone turned up a few times. This CDR3 is CASSLLGTGGPDEKLFF. In DNA form, the CDR3 reads TGTGCCAGCAGCTTACTCGGGACAGGAGGGCCTGATGAAAAACTGTTTTTT. This chain uses TRBV5-5 with TRBJ1-4, with 8 bases that match TRBD1. V shed 2 bases, J shed 6 bases, and the junction held 12 bases outside the gene matches. The length of the CDR3 is 17 residues. Germline V gene data show CDR1 as SGHKS and CDR2 as YYEKEE (reference sequence). The whole variable domain, remainder taken from reference TRBV5-5 and TRBJ1-4, is DAGVTQSPTHLIKTRGQQVTLRCSPISGHKSVSWYQQVLGQGPQFIFQYYEKEERGRGNFPDRFSARQFPNYSSELNVNALLLGDSALYLCASSLLGTGGPDEKLFFGSGTQLSVL.

This chain links TRBV7-9 with TRBJ2-3, with TRBD2 identical over 12 bases. The V segment lost 5 bases and the J segment 3 bases; nucleotides outside the gene matches: 9. The CDR3 spans 17 residues. CDR1 SEHNR and CDR2 FQNEAQ come from the germline V gene (reference sequence). The CDR3 sequence: CASSVGLAGWLTDTQYF. CDR3 coding DNA: TGTGCCAGCAGCGTCGGACTAGCGGGATGGTTAACAGATACGCAGTATTTT.

The chain combines TRBV6-6 with TRBJ2-2; 9 bases match TRBD1. The CDR3 length is 15 residues. CDR1 is MNHNY and CDR2 is SVGAGI in the germline V gene (reference sequence). With 2 bases clipped from V and 6 bases from J, the junction kept 4 bases outside the gene matches. CDR3 DNA sequence: TGTGCCAGCAGTTACGGGACAGGGCAGGCCGGGGAGCTGTTTTTT. Protein: CASSYGTGQAGELFF.

CDR3 residues: CASTPSGTGAWGYTF. DNA for the CDR3: TGTGCCAGCACCCCCTCGGGGACAGGGGCGTGGGGCTACACCTTC. This chain links TRBV6-5 with TRBJ1-2; TRBD1 matches at 10 bases. CDR3 length equals 15 residues. CDR1 and CDR2 (germline): MNHEY, SVGAGI. V shed 7 bases and J 8 bases; nucleotides not matched to a gene: 13.

This chain connects TRBV28 to TRBJ1-5, with D possibly being TRBD1 (6 bases). From germline, CDR1 is MDHEN and CDR2 SYDVKM. V was cut by 5 bases and J by 3 bases, with 17 bases left in between. The CDR3 consists of 16 residues. The CDR3 DNA reads as TGTGCCAGCAGTCAAAAAGGGGGACAAGTCAATCAGCCCCAGCATTTT. It encodes CASSQKGGQVNQPQHF.

This chain connects TRBV6-5 to TRBJ2-5, with TRBD1 as a possible D gene (5 bases). Germline V gene data show CDR1 as MNHEY and CDR2 as SVGAGI. V lost 5 bases, J lost 2 bases, and 12 bases lay in between. The CDR3 contains 14 residues. The CDR3 coding sequence is TGTGCCAGCAGTCACCGGACAACGCAAGAGACCCAGTACTTC. This codes for CASSHRTTQETQYF.

This clone was found a few times. The genes are TRBV3-1 (or the pseudogene TRBV3-2) and TRBJ1-2; no firm D call. The germline V and J ends were trimmed by 2 bases and 0 bases, with 4 bases remaining between them. CDR3 length: 13 amino acids. Germline V gene sequence: CDR1 LGHDT, CDR2 YNNKEL (reference sequence). CDR3 sequence (DNA): TGTGCCAGCAGCCAAAACTCTAACTATGGCTACACCTTC. Amino acid sequence: CASSQNSNYGYTF.

The J gene is TRBJ2-2, the V gene TRBV7-2; the match to TRBD1 covers 7 bases. The germline V gene has CDR1 SGHTA and CDR2 FQGNSA. This CDR3 region has 14 residues. V was pared by 3 bases and J by 7 bases, with 5 bases of the junction left unmatched. The CDR3 loop reads CASSFQGEIGELFF. CDR3 nucleotide sequence: TGTGCCAGCAGCTTCCAGGGGGAGATCGGGGAGCTGTTTTTT.

The V gene is TRBV25-1, the J gene TRBJ2-3, with 8 bases aligning to TRBD2. V trimming: 6 bases; J trimming: 0 bases; junction bases outside the gene matches: 5. From germline, CDR1 is MGHDK and CDR2 SYGVNS. The CDR3 runs to 15 residues. CDR3 residues: CASSAAGDSTDTQYF. In nucleotides, the CDR3 is TGTGCCAGCAGCGCAGCGGGGGACAGCACAGATACGCAGTATTTT.

V is TRBV28 and J is TRBJ1-4; possible D gene TRBD1, 5 bases. Germline V gene data show CDR1 as MDHEN and CDR2 as SYDVKM. V was trimmed by 8 bases and J by 7 bases, leaving 20 bases between them. This CDR3 has 15 amino acids. CDR3 sequence: CASFRRRGFGEKLFF. In DNA, the CDR3 is TGTGCCAGCTTCCGCAGGAGGGGTTTTGGTGAAAAACTGTTTTTT.

In DNA, the CDR3 is TGTGCCAGCAGTTACTCCGCAGGGAACACCTACAATGAGCAGTTCTTC. Translated: CASSYSAGNTYNEQFF. The chain carries TRBV6-5 and TRBJ2-1, with D maybe TRBD1 (5 bases). This CDR3 is 16 amino acids long. V was clipped by 0 bases and J by 2 bases, with 11 bases between them. Germline CDR1 is MNHEY and CDR2 is SVGAGI.

The genes are TRBV3-1 (or the pseudogene TRBV3-2) and TRBJ2-5, with a possible D match to TRBD2 (7 bases). The ends were cut back, 1 base at V and 5 bases at J, with 11 bases in the middle. The CDR3 consists of 14 residues. Germline V lookup: CDR1 LGHDT, CDR2 YNNKEL (reference sequence). CDR3 sequence reads: CASSQAGRGETQYF. CDR3 nucleotides: TGTGCCAGCAGCCAAGCGGGGAGGGGGGAGACCCAGTACTTC.

This chain connects TRBV7-6 to TRBJ2-3; TRBD1 might be the D (6 bases). Trimming pared 3 bases from V and 8 bases from J, leaving 24 bases between. The CDR3 has 17 residues. Germline V gene sequence: CDR1 SGHVS, CDR2 FNYEAQ. The CDR3 DNA reads as TGTGCCAGCAGCTTCCCCGAGATCCGAGGGGGACGAGGTACGCAGTATTTT. It is translated as CASSFPEIRGGRGTQYF. The full variable domain, with the rest looked up from reference TRBV7-6 and TRBJ2-3, is GAGVSQSPRYKVTKRGQDVALRCDPISGHVSLYWYRQALGQGPEFLTYFNYEAQQDKSGLPNDRFSAERPEGSISTLTIQRTEQRDSAMYRCASSFPEIRGGRGTQYFGPGTRLTVL.

This chain links TRBV15 with TRBJ2-1; 9 nucleotides agree with TRBD2. Germline loops: CDR1 LNHNV, CDR2 YYDKDF (reference sequence). V gave up 0 bases and J gave up 5 bases; unmatched junction bases: 8. This CDR3 spans 17 amino acids. CDR3 bases: TGTGCCACCAGCAGAGATCTCGGTGCTAGCGGGAACAATGAGCAGTTCTTC. Translation gives CATSRDLGASGNNEQFF.

The chain couples TRBV7-2 to TRBJ2-1; 10 bases line up with TRBD2. The V gene's germline CDR1 is SGHTA and CDR2 FQGNSA. CDR3 length: 15 amino acids. The J segment lost 3 bases and the V segment lost 5 bases, leaving 4 bases of the junction unmatched. CDR3 nucleotide sequence: TGTGCCAGCAGCGTCGGACTAGCGGTCTACAATGAGCAGTTCTTC. Translating it yields CASSVGLAVYNEQFF.

The chain recombines TRBV3-1 (or the pseudogene TRBV3-2) with TRBJ2-3, with unresolved D. The CDR3 extends over 14 amino acids. Germline V gene data show CDR1 as LGHDT and CDR2 as YNNKEL (reference sequence). Trimming left V 0 bases short and J 2 bases short, with 6 bases between. The CDR3 loop reads CASSQDQSTDTQYF. The CDR3 DNA follows: TGTGCCAGCAGCCAAGATCAGTCCACAGATACGCAGTATTTT.

The chain recombines TRBV11-2 with TRBJ1-4, with D uncertain. Looked up from germline, CDR1 is SGHAT and CDR2 is FQNNGV. This CDR3 spans 16 amino acids. Trimming removed 0 bases from V and 4 bases from J, with 12 bases in between. DNA for the CDR3: TGTGCCAGCAGCTTAGATGTACCAGCTAGTAATGAAAAACTGTTTTTT. Translated: CASSLDVPASNEKLFF. The variable domain in full, completed from reference TRBV11-2 and TRBJ1-4, reads EAGVAQSPRYKIIEKRQSVAFWCNPISGHATLYWYQQILGQGPKLLIQFQNNGVVDDSQLPKDRFSAERLKGVDSTLKIQPAKLEDSAVYLCASSLDVPASNEKLFFGSGTQLSVL.

This sequence joins TRBV20-1 and TRBJ2-7, with 7 bases matching TRBD2. CDR1 and CDR2 (germline): DFQATT, SNEGSKA (reference sequence). This CDR3 region has 13 residues. V shed 3 bases, J shed 4 bases, and the junction held 6 bases outside the gene matches. For the CDR3, the DNA is TGCAGTGCTAGTACCGAGCGGGATTACGAGCAGTACGTC. Protein product: CSASTERDYEQYV.